The subject of this entry is one T cell receptor beta chain. This clonotype was recorded at least ten times. The target of this receptor is not known. Per-base qualities were not stored, and no clone one base away is much larger. The intended sense of this specimen's treatment or condition label: allogeneic hematopoietic cell transplantation with graft depleted of TCRalphabeta T cells and CD19 B cells. Transplant recipients were children who received TCRalphabeta/CD19-depleted allogeneic hematopoietic cell grafts. The data originate from a study of T-cell reconstitution after alpha-beta-depleted transplantation in children (dated by TCRdb to about 2016). Looking at the study overall: Using TCR repertoire profiling, the study followed T-cell immune reconstitution in a quantitative way in children after TCRalphabeta/CD19-depleted allogeneic hematopoietic cell transplantation.

CDR1 and CDR2 are read off the germline V gene as KGHDR and SFDVKD. V and J lose 5 bases and 4 bases, and a span of 18 bases separates them. Measured from the cysteine to the phenylalanine, the CDR3 is 16 residues long. Only the CDR3 DNA stays, 48 bases, in frame from base 1. The receptor library was made with PCR. Sequencing was performed on an Illumina HiSeq 2500. To normalize quantification of the TCRbeta repertoire, the TCR libraries were built with molecular barcoding that relied on unique molecular identifiers. Using fastp trimming at Q25 and MiXCR clonotype assembly, TCRdb reanalyzed the public sequencing data and kept in-frame beta chains. CDR3 protein sequences are deduplicated, and each keeps its most common genes and DNA. The sample table shows under 300,000 distinct CDR3 sequences, and around a tenth are seen once. 23% of the sample is held by the ten biggest clonotypes. Results the study describes overall, beyond this receptor: The high TCRbeta diversity at day 60 in some patients was ascribed to recipient T cells and intrathymic progenitors that had survived conditioning. Hyperexpanded clone frequencies declined over subsequent months; after one year, T-cell counts and TCRbeta diversity were mostly attributed to newly produced T cells. The apparently early recovery of alphabetaT-cell counts about two months after transplant reportedly depended on only several hundred rapidly expanded clones that came from non-depleted graft cells.

This specimen consisted of peripheral blood, obtained 180 days after TCRalphabeta/CD19-depleted stem cell transplant. The TCR originated in a male patient aged 2-9 years who had a stem cell transplant for chronic granulomatous disease, so the T cells may come from the graft donor. The V and J segments used are TRBV24-1 and TRBJ2-3; the D segment might be TRBD1 or TRBD2, since each matches 6 bases. The CDR3 protein is CATSVPVAGEADTQYF. The DNA sequence follows: TGTGCCACCAGTGTCCCGGTGGCAGGGGAGGCAGATACGCAGTATTTT.